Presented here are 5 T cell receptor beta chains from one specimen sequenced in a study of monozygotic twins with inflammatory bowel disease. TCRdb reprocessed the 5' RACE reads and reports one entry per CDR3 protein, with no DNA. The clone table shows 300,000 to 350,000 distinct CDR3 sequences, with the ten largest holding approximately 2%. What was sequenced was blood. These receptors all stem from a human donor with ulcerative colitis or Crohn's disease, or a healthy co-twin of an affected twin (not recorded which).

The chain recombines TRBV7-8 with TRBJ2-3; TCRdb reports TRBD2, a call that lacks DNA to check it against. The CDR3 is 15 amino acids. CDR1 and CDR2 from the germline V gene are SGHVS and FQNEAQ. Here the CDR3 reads CASSKLAGGGDTQYF.

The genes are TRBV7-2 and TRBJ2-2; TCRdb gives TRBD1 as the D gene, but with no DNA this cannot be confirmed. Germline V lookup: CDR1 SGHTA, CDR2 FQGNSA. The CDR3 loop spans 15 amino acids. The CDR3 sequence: CASSLDGTYTGELFF.

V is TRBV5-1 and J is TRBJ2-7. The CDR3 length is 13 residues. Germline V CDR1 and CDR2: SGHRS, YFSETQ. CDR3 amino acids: CASSLENSYEQYF.

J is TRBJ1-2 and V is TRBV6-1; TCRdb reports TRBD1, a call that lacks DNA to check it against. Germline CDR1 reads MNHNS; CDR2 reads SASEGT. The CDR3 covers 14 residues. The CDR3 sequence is CASSNKEGLYGYTF.

CDR3 loop: CASSKKPGLITHTQYF. The rearrangement joins TRBV13 to TRBJ2-3; there is no DNA to check the TCRdb D call of TRBD2. This CDR3 region has 16 residues. Germline assignment: CDR1 PRHDT and CDR2 FYEKMQ (reference sequence).